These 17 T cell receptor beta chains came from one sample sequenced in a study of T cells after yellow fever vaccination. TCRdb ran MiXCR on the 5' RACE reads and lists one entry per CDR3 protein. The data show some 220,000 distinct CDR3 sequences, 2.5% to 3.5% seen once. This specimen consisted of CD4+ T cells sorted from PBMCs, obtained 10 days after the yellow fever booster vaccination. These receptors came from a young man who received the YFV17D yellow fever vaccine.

The CDR3 protein is CASSPAENIQYF. CDR3 coding DNA: TGTGCCAGCTCACCCGCAGAAAACATTCAGTACTTC. The chain recombines TRBV18 with TRBJ2-4; D is unresolved. Germline V lookup: CDR1 KGHSH, CDR2 LQKENI. There are 12 residues in the CDR3. V was clipped by 3 bases and J by 5 bases, with 5 bases between them.

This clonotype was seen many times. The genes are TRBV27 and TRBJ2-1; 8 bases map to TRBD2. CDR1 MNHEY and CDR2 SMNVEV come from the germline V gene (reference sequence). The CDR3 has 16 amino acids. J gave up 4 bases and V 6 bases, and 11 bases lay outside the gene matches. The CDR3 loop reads CASSRIAGRPYNEQFF. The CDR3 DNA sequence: TGTGCCAGCAGCCGAATAGCGGGGAGGCCATACAATGAGCAGTTCTTC.

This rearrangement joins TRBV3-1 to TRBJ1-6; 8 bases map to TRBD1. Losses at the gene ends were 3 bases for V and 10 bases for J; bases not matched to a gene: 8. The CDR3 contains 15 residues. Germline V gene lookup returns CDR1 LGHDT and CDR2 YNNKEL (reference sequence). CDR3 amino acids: CASSHGDRLVSPLHF. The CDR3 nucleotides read TGTGCCAGCAGCCACGGGGACAGGCTAGTCTCACCCCTCCACTTT.

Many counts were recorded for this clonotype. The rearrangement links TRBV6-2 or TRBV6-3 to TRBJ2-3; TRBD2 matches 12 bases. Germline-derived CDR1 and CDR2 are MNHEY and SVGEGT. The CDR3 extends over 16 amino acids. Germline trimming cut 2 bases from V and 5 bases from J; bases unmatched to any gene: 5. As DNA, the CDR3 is TGTGCCAGCAGTTACGGGCTAGCGGGGGGGGAAGATACGCAGTATTTT. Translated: CASSYGLAGGEDTQYF.

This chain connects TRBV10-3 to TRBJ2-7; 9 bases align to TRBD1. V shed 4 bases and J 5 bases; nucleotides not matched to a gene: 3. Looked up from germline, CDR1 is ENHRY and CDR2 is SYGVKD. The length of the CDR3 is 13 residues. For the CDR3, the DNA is TGTGCCATCAGTGGGACAGGGGATGACGAGCAGTACTTC. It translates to CAISGTGDDEQYF.

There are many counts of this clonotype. The CDR3 region is CASTVYEKLFF. The CDR3 nucleotides are TGTGCCAGCACCGTTTATGAAAAACTGTTTTTT. This chain links TRBV2 with TRBJ1-4; D ambiguous. Germline CDR1 reads SNHLY; CDR2 reads FYNNEI. V lost 7 bases and J lost 6, with 6 bases in between. The CDR3 extends over 11 amino acids.

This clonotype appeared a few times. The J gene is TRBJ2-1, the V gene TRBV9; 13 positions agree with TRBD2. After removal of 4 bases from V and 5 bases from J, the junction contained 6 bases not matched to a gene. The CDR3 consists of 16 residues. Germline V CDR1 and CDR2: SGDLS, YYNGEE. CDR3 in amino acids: CASSPRLAGGNNEQFF. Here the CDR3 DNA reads TGTGCCAGCAGCCCCCGACTAGCGGGGGGAAACAATGAGCAGTTCTTC.

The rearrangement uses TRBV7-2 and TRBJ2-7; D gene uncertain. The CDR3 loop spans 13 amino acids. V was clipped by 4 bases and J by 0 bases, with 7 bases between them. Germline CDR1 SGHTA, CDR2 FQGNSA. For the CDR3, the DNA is TGTGCCAGCAGCTACAGTAGCTCCTACGAGCAGTACTTC. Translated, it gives CASSYSSSYEQYF.

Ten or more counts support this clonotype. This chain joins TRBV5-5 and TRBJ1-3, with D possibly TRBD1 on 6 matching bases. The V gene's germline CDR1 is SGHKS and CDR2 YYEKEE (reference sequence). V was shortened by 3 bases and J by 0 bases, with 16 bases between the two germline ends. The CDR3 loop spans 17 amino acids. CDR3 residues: CASSSAAGANSGNTIYF. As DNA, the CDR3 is TGTGCCAGCAGCTCCGCTGCAGGGGCTAACTCTGGAAACACCATATATTTT.

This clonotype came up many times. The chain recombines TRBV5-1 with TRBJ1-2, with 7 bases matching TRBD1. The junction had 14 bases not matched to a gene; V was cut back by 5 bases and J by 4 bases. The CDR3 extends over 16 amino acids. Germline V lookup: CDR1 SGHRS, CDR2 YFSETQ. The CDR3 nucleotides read TGCGCCAGCAGTCAAGGACAGGCCAGCGTCGGCTATGGCTACACCTTC. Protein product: CASSQGQASVGYGYTF.

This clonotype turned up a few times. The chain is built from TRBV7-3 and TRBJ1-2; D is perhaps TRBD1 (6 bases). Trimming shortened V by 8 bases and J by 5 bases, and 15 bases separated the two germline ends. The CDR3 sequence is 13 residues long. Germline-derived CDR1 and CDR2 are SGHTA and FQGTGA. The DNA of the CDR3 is TGTGCCAGCTCCGAGGACAGCCAATATGGCTACACCTTC. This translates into CASSEDSQYGYTF.

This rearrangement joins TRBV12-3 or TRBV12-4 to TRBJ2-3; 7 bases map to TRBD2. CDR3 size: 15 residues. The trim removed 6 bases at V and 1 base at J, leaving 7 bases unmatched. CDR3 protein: CASRGGGVGTDTQYF. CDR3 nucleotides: TGTGCCAGCAGGGGGGGGGGAGTAGGCACAGATACGCAGTATTTT.

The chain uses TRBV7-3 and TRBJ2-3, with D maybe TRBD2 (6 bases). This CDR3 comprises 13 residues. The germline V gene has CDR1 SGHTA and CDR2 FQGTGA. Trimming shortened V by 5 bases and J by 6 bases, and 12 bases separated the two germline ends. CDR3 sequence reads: CASSPQGRDTQYF. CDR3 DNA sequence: TGTGCCAGCAGCCCCCAAGGGAGGGATACGCAGTATTTT.

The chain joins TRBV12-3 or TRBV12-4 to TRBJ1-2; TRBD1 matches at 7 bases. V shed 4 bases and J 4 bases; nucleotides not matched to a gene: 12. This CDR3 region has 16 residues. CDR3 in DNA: TGTGCCAGCAGTTCACAGGGGAGAGGCATTCTCTATGGCTACACCTTC. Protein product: CASSSQGRGILYGYTF.

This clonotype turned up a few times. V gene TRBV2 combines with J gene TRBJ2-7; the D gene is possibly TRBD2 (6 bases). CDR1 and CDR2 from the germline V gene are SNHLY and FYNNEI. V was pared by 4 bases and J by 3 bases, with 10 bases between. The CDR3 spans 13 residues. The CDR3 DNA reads TGTGCCAGCAGTGCGGGGGTTAGCTACGAGCAGTACTTC. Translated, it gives CASSAGVSYEQYF.

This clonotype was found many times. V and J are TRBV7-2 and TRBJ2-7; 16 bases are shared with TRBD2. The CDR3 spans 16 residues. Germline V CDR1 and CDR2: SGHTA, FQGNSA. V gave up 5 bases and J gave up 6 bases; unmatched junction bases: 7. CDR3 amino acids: CASSPGTSGGASEQYV. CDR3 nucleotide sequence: TGTGCCAGCAGCCCGGGGACTAGCGGGGGGGCTAGCGAGCAGTACGTC.

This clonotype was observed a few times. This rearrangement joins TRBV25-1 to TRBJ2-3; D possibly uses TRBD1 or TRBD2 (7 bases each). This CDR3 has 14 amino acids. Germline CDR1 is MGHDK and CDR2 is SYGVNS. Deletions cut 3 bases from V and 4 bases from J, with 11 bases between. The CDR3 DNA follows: TGTGCCAGCAGTGACCAGGGGGGGGCAGATACGCAGTATTTT. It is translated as CASSDQGGADTQYF.